Presented here are 18 T cell receptor beta chains from one specimen sequenced in a study of blood T cell repertoires in COVID-19. Sequencing was performed with immunoSEQ multiplex PCR; in TCRdb, only in-frame clones are kept and a portion is missing. This table holds some 300,000 clones, approximately 88% found once. The specimen sequenced was peripheral blood. Source of these receptors: a woman aged 25 to 45 who had recovered from COVID-19.

This clone appeared once. The chain couples TRBV9 to TRBJ1-3, with D uncertain. Between the trimmed V and J ends, which lost 4 bases and 0 bases, there was a span of 5 bases. The CDR3 contains 13 residues. The germline CDR1 and CDR2 sequences are SGDLS and YYNGEE. CDR3 in DNA: TGTGCCAGCAGCCGCAGCTCTGGAAACACCATATATTTT. It codes for CASSRSSGNTIYF. Based on the CDR3 plus reference TRBV9 and TRBJ1-3, the full variable domain is DSGVTQTPKHLITATGQRVTLRCSPRSGDLSVYWYQQSLDQGLQFLIQYYNGEERAKGNILERFSAQQFPDLHSELNLSSLELGDSALYFCASSRSSGNTIYFGEGSWLTVV.

The chain is built from TRBV10-3 and TRBJ2-1, with D perhaps TRBD1 (6 bases). CDR3 length: 12 residues. Trimming pared 6 bases from V and 4 bases from J, leaving 7 bases between. Germline CDR1 and CDR2: ENHRY and SYGVKD. CDR3 nucleotides: TGTGCCATCAGGGACAGATACAATGAGCAGTTCTTC. Amino acids: CAIRDRYNEQFF.

V and J are TRBV7-2 and TRBJ1-1; no clear D gene. Germline V gene sequence: CDR1 SGHTA, CDR2 FQGNSA. The CDR3 consists of 13 residues. V was shortened by 1 base and J by 1 base, with 4 bases between the two germline ends. CDR3 loop: CASSLERNTEAFF. The CDR3 nucleotides are TGTGCCAGCAGCTTAGAGAGGAACACTGAAGCTTTCTTT.

J is TRBJ1-5 and V is TRBV29-1; maybe TRBD1 (5 bases). The germline V gene encodes CDR1 SQVTM and CDR2 ANQGSEA. Trimming removed 8 bases from V and 2 bases from J, with 16 bases in between. The CDR3 has 14 amino acids. This CDR3 is CSTLSGHGNQPQHF. As DNA, the CDR3 is TGCAGCACACTATCAGGGCATGGCAATCAGCCCCAGCATTTT.

V and J are TRBV27 and TRBJ2-7; 9 positions match TRBD1. From germline, CDR1 is MNHEY and CDR2 SMNVEV (reference sequence). The CDR3 has 15 amino acids. V lost 5 bases and J lost 4; bases outside the gene matches: 9. The CDR3 spells CASSTPTGGNYEQYF. The CDR3 DNA follows: TGTGCCAGCAGTACCCCGACAGGGGGTAATTACGAGCAGTACTTC.

This clone was seen a single time. The genes are TRBV5-1 and TRBJ2-5; no clear D gene. V shed 0 bases and J shed 0 bases, with 6 bases lying between them. Germline CDR1 reads SGHRS; CDR2 reads YFSETQ. The CDR3 has 14 amino acids. The CDR3 DNA reads TGCGCCAGCAGCTTGGGAGGTAACCAAGAGACCCAGTACTTC. It is translated as CASSLGGNQETQYF.

The rearrangement links TRBV7-9 to TRBJ1-2; 8 nucleotides align to TRBD1. This CDR3 has 15 amino acids. Germline V gene lookup returns CDR1 SEHNR and CDR2 FQNEAQ (reference sequence). V was clipped by 10 bases and J by 5 bases; unmatched bases: 15. Written as DNA, the CDR3 is TGTGCCACCAGGGGGCGACGAGCCCAAGATTATGGCTACACCTTC. Translating it yields CATRGRRAQDYGYTF.

The chain combines TRBV2 with TRBJ1-1; 7 bases fit TRBD1. The ends lost 6 bases at V and 7 bases at J; junction bases unmatched: 2. Germline assignment: CDR1 SNHLY and CDR2 FYNNEI. This CDR3 region has 11 residues. CDR3 residues: CASRDRNEAFF. The CDR3 DNA reads as TGTGCCAGCAGGGACAGGAATGAAGCTTTCTTT.

The chain joins TRBV5-8 to TRBJ1-5; D is perhaps TRBD1 (5 bases). This CDR3 has 15 residues. Germline CDR1 and CDR2: SGHTS and YDEGEE. Trimming removed 3 bases from V and 5 bases from J, with 15 bases in between. The CDR3 reads CASSSGRGDDQPQHF. CDR3 coding DNA: TGTGCCAGCAGCTCCGGACGGGGGGATGATCAGCCCCAGCATTTT.

The chain recombines TRBV3-1 (or the pseudogene TRBV3-2) with TRBJ1-3; D gene ambiguous. CDR1 is LGHDT and CDR2 is YNNKEL in the germline V gene (reference sequence). V gave up 2 bases and J gave up 2 bases, with 10 bases separating them. The length of the CDR3 is 15 residues. The CDR3 loop is CASSQLAQTGNTIYF. The CDR3 nucleotides read TGTGCCAGCAGCCAACTTGCACAGACTGGAAACACCATATATTTT.

With regard to this clone: This same CDR3 is encoded by further DNA sequences in the sample. The genes are TRBV5-1 and TRBJ2-7; perhaps TRBD1 as D (7 bases). V was pared by 4 bases and J by 3 bases, with 11 bases between. Germline-derived CDR1 and CDR2 are SGHRS and YFSETQ. The CDR3 length is 13 residues. The CDR3 here is CASSLQGGYEQYF. CDR3 nucleotides: TGCGCCAGCAGCCTCCAGGGGGGCTACGAGCAGTACTTC.

This chain uses TRBV3-1 (or the pseudogene TRBV3-2) with TRBJ2-7; 8 positions match TRBD2. The CDR3 is made up of 15 amino acids. Unmatched junction bases numbered 9, after V lost 4 bases and J lost 4 bases. Looked up from germline, CDR1 is LGHDT and CDR2 is YNNKEL (reference sequence). CDR3 loop: CASSRPSGGLYEQYF. For the CDR3, the DNA is TGTGCCAGCAGCCGCCCAAGCGGGGGCCTGTACGAGCAGTACTTC.

The chain has TRBV20-1 and TRBJ2-7, with unresolved D. Germline loops: CDR1 DFQATT, CDR2 SNEGSKA (reference sequence). V lost 2 bases to trimming and J lost 6 bases, with 8 bases between them. The CDR3 is made up of 11 amino acids. Written as DNA, the CDR3 is TGCAGTGCTAGATTCCGTTCCGAGCAGTACTTC. Protein product: CSARFRSEQYF.

The rearrangement joins TRBV30 to TRBJ2-7, with 8 bases identical to TRBD2. Germline loops: CDR1 GTSNPN, CDR2 SVGIG (reference sequence). J lost 3 bases, V lost 4 bases, and 8 bases had no gene match. This CDR3 comprises 14 residues. CDR3 DNA: TGTGCCTGGACTCGTCTAGCGGGCTACTACGAGCAGTACTTC. Amino acids: CAWTRLAGYYEQYF.

The chain links TRBV28 to TRBJ1-4; D possibly corresponds to TRBD1 (6 bases). CDR3 length: 14 residues. Germline CDR1 is MDHEN and CDR2 is SYDVKM. Trimming pared 6 bases from V and 4 bases from J, leaving 12 bases between. DNA of the CDR3: TGTGCCAGCAGCTCAGGGGTCTTTAATGAAAAACTGTTTTTT. It codes for CASSSGVFNEKLFF.

This chain joins TRBV5-1 and TRBJ2-1; 14 positions match TRBD2. Germline V gene lookup returns CDR1 SGHRS and CDR2 YFSETQ. V dropped 4 bases and J dropped 8; count of bases not matched to a gene: 5. CDR3 length: 15 amino acids. The CDR3 DNA sequence: TGCGCCAGCAGCCATGGGACTAGCGGGGGCGATGAGCAGTTCTTC. Amino acid sequence: CASSHGTSGGDEQFF. Complete variable domain (other parts from reference TRBV5-1 and TRBJ2-1): KAGVTQTPRYLIKTRGQQVTLSCSPISGHRSVSWYQQTPGQGLQFLFEYFSETQRNKGNFPGRFSGRQFSNSRSEMNVSTLELGDSALYLCASSHGTSGGDEQFFGPGTRLTVL.

The chain carries TRBV14 and TRBJ2-4; D perhaps matches TRBD1 (5 bases). The length of the CDR3 is 13 residues. Germline CDR1 is SGHDN and CDR2 is FVKESK. V was trimmed by 5 bases and J by 6 bases, leaving 11 bases between them. CDR3 sequence reads: CASSEGASNIQYF. The CDR3 DNA reads as TGTGCCAGCAGCGAAGGGGCGTCAAACATTCAGTACTTC.

V usage is TRBV2 and J usage is TRBJ1-2; D gene uncertain. V was clipped by 6 bases and J by 7 bases, with 12 bases between them. The CDR3 consists of 12 residues. Germline lookup yields CDR1 SNHLY and CDR2 FYNNEI. The CDR3 sequence: CASREGLGGYTF. The CDR3 DNA sequence: TGTGCCAGCAGGGAGGGTTTAGGTGGCTACACCTTC.